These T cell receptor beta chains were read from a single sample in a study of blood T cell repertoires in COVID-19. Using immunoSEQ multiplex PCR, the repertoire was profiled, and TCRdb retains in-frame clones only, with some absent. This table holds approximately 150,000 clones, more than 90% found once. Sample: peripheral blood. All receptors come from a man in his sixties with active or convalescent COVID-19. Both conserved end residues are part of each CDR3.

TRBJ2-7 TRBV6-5 CASRGDRGSYEQYF
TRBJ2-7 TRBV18 CASSPGHLYEQYF
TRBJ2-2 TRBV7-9 CASSLMGEATGELFF
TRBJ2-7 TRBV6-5 CASSTPGTAYEQYF
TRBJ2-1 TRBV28 CASSPRDWGRYNEQFF
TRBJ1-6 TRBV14 CASSQIPSGVSPLHF
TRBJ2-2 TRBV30 CAWSVGGPDTGELFF
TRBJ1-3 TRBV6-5 CASSYSVLSSGNTIYF
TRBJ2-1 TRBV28 CASSPHDGNEQFF
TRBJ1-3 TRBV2 CASTSGQLSGNTIYF
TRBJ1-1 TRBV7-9 CASSPWGRGGLEAFF
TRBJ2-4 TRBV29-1 CSVEARTSGTTRAKNIQYF
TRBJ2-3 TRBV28 CASSLPSYNTDTQYF
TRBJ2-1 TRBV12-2 CASRLRPTGGRLGNEQFF
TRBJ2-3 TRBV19 CASSRPQADTQYF
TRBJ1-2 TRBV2 CASSAGLGGYTF
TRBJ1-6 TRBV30 CAWSGSSGYYNSPLHF
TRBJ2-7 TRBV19 CASGGVGSVEQYF
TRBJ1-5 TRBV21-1 CASSKKFAEGQDSNQPQHF
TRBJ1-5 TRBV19 CASSSQGNGNQPQHF
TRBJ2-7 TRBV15 CATSRGQGGYEQYF
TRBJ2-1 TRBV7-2 CASSSSMGLASHNEQFF
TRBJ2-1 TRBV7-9 CASSSSGHWEGNEQFF
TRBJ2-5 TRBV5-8 CASSLRGQGRETQYF
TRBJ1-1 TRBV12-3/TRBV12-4 CASSLARVVEAFF
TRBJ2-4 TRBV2 CASSEGTGFYGTNIQYF
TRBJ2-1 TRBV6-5 CASKRQTYNEQFF
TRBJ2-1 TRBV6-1 CASSEQDRGQNEQFF
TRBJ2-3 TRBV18 CASPPPGTDTQYF
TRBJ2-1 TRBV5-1 CASSLIQVNEQFF
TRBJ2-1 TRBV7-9 CASSLLGVSYNEQFF
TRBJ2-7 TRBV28 CASTSGQGKSFEQYF
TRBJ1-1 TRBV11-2 CASRQIGRGAETEAFF
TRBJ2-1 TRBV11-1 CASSLPGSGGTEQFF
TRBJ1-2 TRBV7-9 CASSLAGNYGYTF
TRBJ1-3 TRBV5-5 CASSAREVSRNTIYF
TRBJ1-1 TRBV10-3 CAIRAGANTEAFF
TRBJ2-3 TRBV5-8 CASSIFFSGGRTDTQYF
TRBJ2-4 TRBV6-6 CASSSPAGRTLGIQYF
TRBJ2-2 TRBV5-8 CASSLGVASGRNTGELFF
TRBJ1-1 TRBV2 CASVFTSNTEAFF
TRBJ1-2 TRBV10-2 CASSEQNYGYTF
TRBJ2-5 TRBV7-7 CASSLRRVAGLETQYF
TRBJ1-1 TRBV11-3 CASSLGGRKNTEAFF
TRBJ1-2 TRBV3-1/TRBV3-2 CASSPSGGGFDGYTF
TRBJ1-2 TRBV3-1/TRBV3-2 CASSRGTGRGYTF
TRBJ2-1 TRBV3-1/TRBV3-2 CASSQGGVYNEQFF
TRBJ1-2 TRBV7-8 CASSLIGGHYGYTF
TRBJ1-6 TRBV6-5 CASSYGSRVTNSPLHF
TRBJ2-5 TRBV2 CASTPGGWETQYF
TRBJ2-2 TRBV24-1 CATSDSTTNTGELFF
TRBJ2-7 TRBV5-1 CASRQGLAGLYEQYF
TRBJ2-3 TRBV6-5 CASNLARSTDTQYF
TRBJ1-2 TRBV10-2 CASSVWVGRDGYTF
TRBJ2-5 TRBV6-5 CASSGTPQETQYF
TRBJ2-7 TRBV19 CASSISWTGGYEQYF
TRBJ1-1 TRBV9 CASSIPPTGVTEAFF